This TCR beta chain was recorded in a study of cytomegalovirus exposure and HLA in healthy donors. Study details: From some 190 million T cells, an earlier analysis saw 90 million to 130 million unique TCR beta sequences.

Germline CDR1 and CDR2: SGHKS and YYEKEE (reference sequence). This CDR3 spans 13 amino acids. V shed 5 bases and J 2 bases; nucleotides not matched to a gene: 3. The PCR ran on 60 Vbeta and 13 Jbeta primers. Measured with immunoSEQ multiplex PCR; TCRdb has only the in-frame clones, and not every one. The table shows around 150,000 clones, with around 83% occurring only once. The clonotype comes from a man aged 45 to 65 in good health and CMV-seropositive. The source material was PBMCs. The gene calls are TRBV5-5 and TRBJ2-7; 8 bases align to TRBD2. This CDR3 reads CASRALAAYEQYF. In DNA, the CDR3 is TGTGCCAGCAGAGCACTAGCGGCCTACGAGCAGTACTTC.